This TCR beta chain was obtained from a study of blood T cells in healthy people across ages. As to this clonotype: The antigen is not known.

Study outcomes and limitations: Donor CMV infection status was unknown, possibly confounding age-related changes in expanded clonotypes.

Combining a sample-barcoded 5' primer with a J-beta primer mix, a second PCR ran for about 7 to 11 cycles. Each CDR3 protein is one row after TCRdb ran MiXCR on the 5' RACE reads. The sample records around 650,000 distinct CDR3 sequences, about a third being singletons. Material for sequencing was blood. The receptor was isolated from an elderly woman in good health.

CDR3 protein: CASSSPGGYSGANVLTF. Here the CDR3 DNA reads TGTGCCAGCAGTTCGCCGGGGGGCTACTCTGGGGCCAACGTCCTGACTTTC. V and J are TRBV28 and TRBJ2-6, with D tentatively TRBD2 (7 bases). Trimming cost V 4 bases and J 0 bases, with 13 bases left between them. Germline V gene lookup returns CDR1 MDHEN and CDR2 SYDVKM. The CDR3 covers 17 residues. Full variable domain (rest looked up from reference TRBV28 and TRBJ2-6): DVKVTQSSRYLVKRTGEKVFLECVQDMDHENMFWYRQDPGLGLRLIYFSYDVKMKEKGDIPEGYSVSREKKERFSLILESASTNQTSMYLCASSSPGGYSGANVLTFGAGSRLTVL.